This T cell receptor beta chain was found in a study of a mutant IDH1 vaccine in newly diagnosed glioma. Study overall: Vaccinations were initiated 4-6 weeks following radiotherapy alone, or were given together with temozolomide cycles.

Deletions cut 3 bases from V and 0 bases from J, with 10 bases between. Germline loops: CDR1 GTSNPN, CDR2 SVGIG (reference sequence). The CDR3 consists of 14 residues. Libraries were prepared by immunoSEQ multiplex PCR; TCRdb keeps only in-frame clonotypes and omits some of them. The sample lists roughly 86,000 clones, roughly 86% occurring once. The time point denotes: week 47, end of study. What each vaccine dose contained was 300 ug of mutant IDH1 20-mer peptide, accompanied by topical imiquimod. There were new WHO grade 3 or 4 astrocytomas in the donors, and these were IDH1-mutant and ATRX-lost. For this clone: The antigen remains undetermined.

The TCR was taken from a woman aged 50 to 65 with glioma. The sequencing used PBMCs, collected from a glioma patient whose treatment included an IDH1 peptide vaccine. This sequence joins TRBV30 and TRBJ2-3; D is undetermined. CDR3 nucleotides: TGTGCCTGGAGAATTCGGAGCAGCACAGATACGCAGTATTTT. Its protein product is CAWRIRSSTDTQYF.